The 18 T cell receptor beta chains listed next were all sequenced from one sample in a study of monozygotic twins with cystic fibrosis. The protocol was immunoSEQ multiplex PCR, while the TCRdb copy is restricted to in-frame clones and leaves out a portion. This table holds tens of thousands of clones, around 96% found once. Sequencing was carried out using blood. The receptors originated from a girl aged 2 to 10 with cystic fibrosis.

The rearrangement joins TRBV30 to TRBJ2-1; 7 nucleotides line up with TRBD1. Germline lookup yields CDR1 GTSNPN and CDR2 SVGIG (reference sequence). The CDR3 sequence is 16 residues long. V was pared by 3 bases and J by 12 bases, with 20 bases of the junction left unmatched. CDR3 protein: CAWSEPDRQGGSGQFF. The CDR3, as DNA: TGTGCCTGGAGCGAACCGGACCGACAGGGCGGAAGTGGGCAGTTCTTC.

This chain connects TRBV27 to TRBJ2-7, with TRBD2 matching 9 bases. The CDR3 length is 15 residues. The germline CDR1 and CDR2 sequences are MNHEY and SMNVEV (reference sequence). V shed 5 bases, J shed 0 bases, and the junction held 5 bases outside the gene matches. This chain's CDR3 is CASSPGLASSYEQYF. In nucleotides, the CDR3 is TGTGCCAGCAGTCCTGGACTAGCGAGCTCCTACGAGCAGTACTTC.

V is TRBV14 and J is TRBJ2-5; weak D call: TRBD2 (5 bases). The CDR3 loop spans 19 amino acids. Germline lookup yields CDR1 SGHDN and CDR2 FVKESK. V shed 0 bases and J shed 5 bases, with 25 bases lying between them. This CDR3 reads CASSQDRWGFSPPGETQYF. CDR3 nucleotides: TGTGCCAGCAGCCAAGATCGGTGGGGATTCTCCCCCCCGGGGGAGACCCAGTACTTC.

The CDR3 DNA reads as TGTGCCAGCAGCGTAGTAGGAGGTGGAAACACCATATATTTT. Its protein is CASSVVGGGNTIYF. The chain uses TRBV9 and TRBJ1-3; D is undetermined. Per the germline V gene, CDR1 is SGDLS and CDR2 is YYNGEE. The CDR3 contains 14 residues. The V end lost 0 bases, the J end lost 3 bases, and 7 bases lay between the germline ends.

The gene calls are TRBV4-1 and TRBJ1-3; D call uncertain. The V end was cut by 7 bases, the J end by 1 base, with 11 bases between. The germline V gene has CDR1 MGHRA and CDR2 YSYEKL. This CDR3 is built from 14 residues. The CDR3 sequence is CASKRSSSGNTIYF. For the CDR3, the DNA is TGCGCCAGCAAAAGGAGCTCTTCTGGAAACACCATATATTTT.

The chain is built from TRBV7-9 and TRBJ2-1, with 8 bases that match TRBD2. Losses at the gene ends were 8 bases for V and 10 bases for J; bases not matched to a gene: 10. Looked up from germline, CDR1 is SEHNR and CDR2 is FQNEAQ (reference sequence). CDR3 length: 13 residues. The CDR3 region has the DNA TGTGCCAGCGGGGCGGGACTAGTTATAGAGCAGTTCTTC. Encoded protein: CASGAGLVIEQFF.

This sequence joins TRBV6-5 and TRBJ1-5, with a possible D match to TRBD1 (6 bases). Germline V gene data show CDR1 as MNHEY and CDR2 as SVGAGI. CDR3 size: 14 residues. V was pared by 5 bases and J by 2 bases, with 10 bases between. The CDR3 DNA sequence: TGTGCCAGCAGTCCGGGGGCAGGCAATCAGCCCCAGCATTTT. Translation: CASSPGAGNQPQHF.

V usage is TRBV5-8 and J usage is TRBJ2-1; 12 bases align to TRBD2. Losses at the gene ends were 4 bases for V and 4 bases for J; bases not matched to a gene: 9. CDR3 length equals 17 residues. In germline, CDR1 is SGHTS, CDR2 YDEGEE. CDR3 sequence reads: CASSPLWTSGIYNEQFF. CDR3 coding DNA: TGTGCCAGCAGCCCTCTGTGGACTAGCGGGATTTACAATGAGCAGTTCTTC.

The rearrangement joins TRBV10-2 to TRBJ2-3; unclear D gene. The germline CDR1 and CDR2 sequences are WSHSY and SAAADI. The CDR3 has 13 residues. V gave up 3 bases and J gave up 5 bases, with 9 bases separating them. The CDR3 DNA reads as TGCGCCAGCAGTGAAACGTGGAAAGATACGCAGTATTTT. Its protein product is CASSETWKDTQYF.

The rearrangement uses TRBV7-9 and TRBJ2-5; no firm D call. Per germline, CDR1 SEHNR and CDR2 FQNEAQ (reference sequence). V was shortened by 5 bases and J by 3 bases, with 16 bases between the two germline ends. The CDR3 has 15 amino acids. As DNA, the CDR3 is TGTGCCAGCAGCCCTCCCGGACGTGGGGAAGAGACCCAGTACTTC. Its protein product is CASSPPGRGEETQYF.

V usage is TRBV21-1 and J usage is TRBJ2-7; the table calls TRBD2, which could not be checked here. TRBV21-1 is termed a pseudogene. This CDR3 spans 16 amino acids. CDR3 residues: CASSKRGGRSSYEQYF. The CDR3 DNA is TGTGCCAGCAGCAAAAGGGGGGGACGTAGCTCCTACGAGCAGTACTTC.

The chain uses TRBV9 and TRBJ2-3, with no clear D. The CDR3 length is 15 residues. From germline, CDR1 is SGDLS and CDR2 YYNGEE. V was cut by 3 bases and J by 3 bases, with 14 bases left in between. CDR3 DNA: TGTGCCAGCAGCGCGTCTCCCGGTAGGACAGATACGCAGTATTTT. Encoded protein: CASSASPGRTDTQYF.

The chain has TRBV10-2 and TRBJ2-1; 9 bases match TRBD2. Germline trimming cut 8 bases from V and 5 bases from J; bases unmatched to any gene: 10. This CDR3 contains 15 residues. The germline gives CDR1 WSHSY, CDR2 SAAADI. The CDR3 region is CASSRGRARDNEQFF. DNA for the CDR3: TGCGCCAGCTCCCGCGGGAGGGCCAGGGACAATGAGCAGTTCTTC.

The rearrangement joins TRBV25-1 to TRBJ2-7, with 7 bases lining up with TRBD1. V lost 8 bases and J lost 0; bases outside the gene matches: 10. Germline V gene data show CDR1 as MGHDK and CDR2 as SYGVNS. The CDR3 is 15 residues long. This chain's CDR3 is CASRGQTRISYEQYF. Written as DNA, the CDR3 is TGTGCCAGCCGGGGACAGACAAGGATCTCCTACGAGCAGTACTTC.

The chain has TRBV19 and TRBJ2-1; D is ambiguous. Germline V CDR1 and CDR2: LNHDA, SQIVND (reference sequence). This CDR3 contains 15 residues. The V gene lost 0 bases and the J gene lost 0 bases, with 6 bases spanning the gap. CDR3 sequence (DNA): TGTGCCAGTAGTATAGATCTAGACTCCTACAATGAGCAGTTCTTC. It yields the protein CASSIDLDSYNEQFF.

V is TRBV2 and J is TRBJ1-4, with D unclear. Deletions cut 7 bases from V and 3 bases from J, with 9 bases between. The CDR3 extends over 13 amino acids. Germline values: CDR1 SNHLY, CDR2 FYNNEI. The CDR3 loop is CASNPGANEKLFF. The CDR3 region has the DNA TGTGCCAGCAATCCCGGTGCTAATGAAAAACTGTTTTTT.

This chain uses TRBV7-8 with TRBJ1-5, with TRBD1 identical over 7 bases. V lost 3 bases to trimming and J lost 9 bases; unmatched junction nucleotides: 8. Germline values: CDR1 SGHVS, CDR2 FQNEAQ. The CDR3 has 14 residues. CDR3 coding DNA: TGTGCCAGCAGCTTGGGACAGATCCGTGGGCCCCAGCATTTT. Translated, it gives CASSLGQIRGPQHF. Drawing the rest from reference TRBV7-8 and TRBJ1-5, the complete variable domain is GAGVSQSPRYKVAKRGQDVALRCDPISGHVSLFWYQQALGQGPEFLTYFQNEAQLDKSGLPSDRFFAERPEGSVSTLKIQRTQQEDSAVYLCASSLGQIRGPQHFGDGTRLSIL.

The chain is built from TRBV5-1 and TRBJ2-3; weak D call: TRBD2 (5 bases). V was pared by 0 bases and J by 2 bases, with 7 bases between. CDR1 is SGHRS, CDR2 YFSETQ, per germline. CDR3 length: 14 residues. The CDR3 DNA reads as TGCGCCAGCAGCTTGGCCGGGGACACAGATACGCAGTATTTT. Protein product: CASSLAGDTDTQYF.